A selection of T cell receptor beta chains follows, all from one sample in a study of cytomegalovirus exposure and HLA in healthy donors. TCRdb's table, derived via immunoSEQ multiplex PCR, lists solely in-frame clones and lacks some. The sample records about 130,000 clones, roughly 82% being singletons. The specimen was PBMCs. These receptors were obtained from a male donor in good health and CMV-seropositive. The CDR3 runs from the conserved cysteine through the conserved F or W. Fields, in order: clone size, CDR3 length, D gene, J gene, V gene, CDR3 DNA, CDR3 protein. A D gene is named only where the DNA matches it firmly. A clone size is listed for some rows: how often the clone was seen (once, few, many), or a class if it is expanded.

once | 13 | - | TRBJ2-3 | TRBV7-2 | TGTGCCAGCAGCAAACCGCCCGGGGATACGCAGTATTTT | CASSKPPGDTQYF
- | 13 | - | TRBJ1-1 | TRBV6-1 | TGTGCCAGCAGTGAAGCGGGGGGGACTGAAGCTTTCTTT | CASSEAGGTEAFF
- | 16 | TRBD1 | TRBJ1-2 | TRBV11-2 | TGTGCCAGCAGTGGAATCAGGGGGCAGGTTGACTATGGCTACACCTTC | CASSGIRGQVDYGYTF
- | 15 | - | TRBJ1-5 | TRBV21-1 | TGTGCCAGCAGCAAAGTCAACTATAGCAATCAGCCCCAGCATTTT | CASSKVNYSNQPQHF
- | 13 | TRBD1 | TRBJ2-3 | TRBV6-5 | TGTGCCAGCAGAAAGGCTGGGGGACAGTGTTTTTATTTT | CASRKAGGQCFYF
- | 15 | TRBD1 | TRBJ2-5 | TRBV7-2 | TGTGCCAGCAGCTTAGAGGGGACAGGGATTAGGACCCAGTACTTC | CASSLEGTGIRTQYF
- | 14 | - | TRBJ1-3 | TRBV7-9 | TGTGCCAGCAGCCCTATGAGCTCTGGAAACACCATATATTTT | CASSPMSSGNTIYF
- | 16 | - | TRBJ1-1 | TRBV6-4 | TGTGCCAGCAGTGCTCAGTTTTCCGTCGTGAACACTGAAGCTTTCTTT | CASSAQFSVVNTEAFF
- | 18 | TRBD1 | TRBJ1-2 | TRBV4-1 | TGCGCCAGCAGCCAATTTCCTCGGGGACAGTCTAGACACTATGGCTACACCTTC | CASSQFPRGQSRHYGYTF
- | 15 | - | TRBJ2-7 | TRBV10-3 | TGTGCCATCAGTCAGGTCGGGAGTACGACCTACGAGCAGTACTTC | CAISQVGSTTYEQYF
- | 15 | TRBD2 | TRBJ2-1 | TRBV19 | TGTGCCAGTAGTATAGGGACTAGCGGGAACAATGAGCAGTTCTTC | CASSIGTSGNNEQFF